This T cell receptor (beta chain) emerged from a study of cytomegalovirus exposure and HLA in healthy donors. The study's findings and limits: Analyses of presence/absence relied on an assumption of roughly uniform sequencing depth across donors. Among TCR beta chains, those listed as cytomegalovirus-associated numbered fewer than 200.

Per germline, CDR1 GTSNPN and CDR2 SVGIG (reference sequence). The CDR3 length is 13 residues. Trimming pared 3 bases from V and 6 bases from J, leaving 15 bases between. The PCR made use of 60 Vbeta and 13 Jbeta primers. Profiled with immunoSEQ multiplex PCR; TCRdb holds only in-frame clones, not every one. The table has fewer than 200,000 clones, about 88% seen once. About this clone: What it binds is not known.

V is TRBV30 and J is TRBJ2-7; D not resolved. This receptor was taken from a man aged 18 to 29 in good health and CMV-seropositive. Specimen: PBMCs. CDR3 nucleotide sequence: TGTGCCTGGAGGACACCAGGCCCTCTCGAGCAGTACTTC. Its translation: CAWRTPGPLEQYF.